Below, one TCR beta chain is given with its context. Its antigen is not known. The data were obtained in a study of T cell responses to AZD1222 COVID-19 vaccine. As for the study in general: Both about-4-week and about-12-week second-dose recipients were combined.

The V end was cut by 0 bases, the J end by 3 bases, with 8 bases between. The CDR3 contains 15 residues. CDR1 and CDR2 from the germline V gene are LGHDT and YNNKEL (reference sequence). The protocol was immunoSEQ multiplex PCR, while the TCRdb copy is restricted to in-frame clones and leaves out a portion. This sample has 150,000 to 200,000 clones, with 93% found just once. The study, taken as a whole, reports: Clonal diversity was possibly underestimated; the donors were predominantly white British and more often female.

Sample: peripheral blood, taken on day 0 of AZD1222 vaccination. The receptor was isolated from an adult in good health. V usage is TRBV3-1 (or the pseudogene TRBV3-2) and J usage is TRBJ2-2, with D perhaps given as TRBD1 or TRBD2 (6 bases each). CDR3: CASSQDGGHTGELFF. The CDR3 DNA reads as TGTGCCAGCAGCCAAGATGGGGGGCACACCGGGGAGCTGTTTTTT.